Below are 4 T cell receptor beta chains sequenced from a single sample in a study of neurological immune-mediated disorders. TCRdb reanalysed the 5' RACE reads using MiXCR and keeps one entry per CDR3 protein. The profile shows around 46,000 distinct CDR3 sequences, about 23% of them singletons. The specimen sequenced was PBMCs. These receptors came from an older woman in good health.

This clonotype was seen a handful of times. The chain couples TRBV4-1 to TRBJ2-1; unclear D gene. With 4 bases removed from V and 0 bases from J, the gap between germline ends came to 10 bases. The CDR3 sequence is 15 residues long. The V gene's germline CDR1 is MGHRA and CDR2 YSYEKL. The CDR3 nucleotides are TGCGCCAGCAGCCCCTTCTCCGGCTCCTACAATGAGCAGTTCTTC. The encoded protein is CASSPFSGSYNEQFF.

This clonotype was detected ten times or more. The rearrangement uses TRBV20-1 and TRBJ2-2, with TRBD1 matching over 7 bases. Trimming cost V 7 bases and J 0 bases; bases outside gene matches: 5. This CDR3 comprises 14 residues. The germline V gene encodes CDR1 DFQATT and CDR2 SNEGSKA (reference sequence). This CDR3 reads CSVIGGANTGELFF. In DNA form, the CDR3 reads TGCAGTGTCATAGGGGGCGCGAACACCGGGGAGCTGTTTTTT.

This clonotype was counted only a few times. V gene TRBV19 combines with J gene TRBJ1-5, with D maybe TRBD1 (5 bases). The CDR3 has 17 residues. V was trimmed by 3 bases and J by 2 bases, leaving 17 bases between them. Germline CDR1 LNHDA, CDR2 SQIVND (reference sequence). This CDR3 is CASSISLSWGGNQPQHF. In DNA form, the CDR3 reads TGTGCCAGTAGTATTTCTCTGTCTTGGGGGGGCAATCAGCCCCAGCATTTT.

The gene calls are TRBV7-9 and TRBJ2-5, with 7 bases matching TRBD1. The CDR3 totals 14 residues. CDR1 and CDR2 from the germline V gene are SEHNR and FQNEAQ (reference sequence). Germline trimming cut 5 bases from V and 5 bases from J; bases unmatched to any gene: 8. The CDR3 loop reads CASSPDRTPETQYF. The CDR3, as DNA: TGTGCCAGCAGCCCGGACAGGACGCCGGAGACCCAGTACTTC.